A selection of T cell receptor beta chains follows, all from one sample in a study of metastatic and nonmetastatic thyroid tumors. TCRdb reassembled clones from the PCR reads with MiXCR. The sample has just under 8,000 clones; about 26% are singletons. Specimen: adjacent normal tissue. Receptors were obtained from a female donor with papillary thyroid cancer or a benign thyroid nodule (not recorded which). Some clones in this sample may be carry-over from other donors' samples. The CDR3 runs from the conserved cysteine through the conserved F or W. Fields, in order: V gene, D gene, J gene, clone size, CDR3 protein, CDR3 DNA. A D gene is named only where the DNA matches it firmly. Some rows mark clone size as missing; the rest say once, few, many or name a class of expanded clone.

v_gene: TRBV7-3
d_gene: TRBD2
j_gene: TRBJ2-3
abundance: -
CDR3aa: CASSPGLAGRDTQYF
CDR3nt: TGTGCCAGCAGCCCGGGACTAGCGGGTAGAGATACGCAGTATTTT

v_gene: TRBV5-1
d_gene: -
j_gene: TRBJ1-1
abundance: -
CDR3aa: CASSLVAGFGSVKAFF
CDR3nt: TGCGCCAGCAGCTTGGTGGCAGGGTTCGGCTCGGTGAAAGCTTTCTTT

v_gene: TRBV6-2/TRBV6-3
d_gene: -
j_gene: TRBJ2-2
abundance: few
CDR3aa: CASSYSQGAGELFF
CDR3nt: TGTGCCAGCAGTTACTCCCAGGGAGCCGGGGAGCTGTTTTTT

v_gene: TRBV9
d_gene: -
j_gene: TRBJ1-2
abundance: once
CDR3aa: CASSVVTGYYGYTF
CDR3nt: TGTGCCAGCAGCGTAGTTACGGGGTACTATGGCTACACCTTC

v_gene: TRBV5-1
d_gene: TRBD1
j_gene: TRBJ2-1
abundance: medium-sized
CDR3aa: CASSLQGVYNEQFF
CDR3nt: TGCGCCAGCAGCTTGCAGGGGGTCTACAATGAGCAGTTCTTC

v_gene: TRBV20-1
d_gene: -
j_gene: TRBJ1-1
abundance: many
CDR3aa: CSARDGTSLNTEAFF
CDR3nt: TGCAGTGCTAGAGACGGGACAAGCCTGAACACTGAAGCTTTCTTT

v_gene: TRBV7-8
d_gene: TRBD1
j_gene: TRBJ1-5
abundance: -
CDR3aa: CASSLGMTGASNQPQHF
CDR3nt: TGTGCCAGCAGCTTGGGGATGACAGGGGCCAGCAATCAGCCCCAGCATTTT

v_gene: TRBV20-1
d_gene: TRBD1
j_gene: TRBJ1-3
abundance: few
CDR3aa: CSASLDRGQNTIYF
CDR3nt: TGCAGTGCTAGCCTGGACAGGGGGCAGAACACCATATATTTT

v_gene: TRBV5-1
d_gene: TRBD2
j_gene: TRBJ2-3
abundance: -
CDR3aa: CASSLASSGGGTQYF
CDR3nt: TGCGCCAGCAGCTTGGCATCTAGCGGGGGGGGTACGCAGTATTTT

v_gene: TRBV20-1
d_gene: -
j_gene: TRBJ2-2
abundance: -
CDR3aa: CSASRQGASTGELFF
CDR3nt: TGCAGTGCTAGTAGGCAGGGCGCGAGCACCGGGGAGCTGTTTTTT

v_gene: TRBV20-1
d_gene: -
j_gene: TRBJ1-1
abundance: -
CDR3aa: CSASSYSRWDTEAFF
CDR3nt: TGCAGTGCCTCATCTTACAGTCGATGGGACACTGAAGCTTTCTTT

v_gene: TRBV6-2/TRBV6-3
d_gene: -
j_gene: TRBJ1-3
abundance: large
CDR3aa: CASSPLRQGGENTIYF
CDR3nt: TGTGCCAGCAGCCCCCTCCGGCAGGGAGGCGAAAACACCATATATTTT

v_gene: TRBV18
d_gene: -
j_gene: TRBJ1-1
abundance: -
CDR3aa: CASSGDLNTEAFF
CDR3nt: TGTGCCAGCTCAGGGGACTTGAACACTGAAGCTTTCTTT

v_gene: TRBV28
d_gene: TRBD2
j_gene: TRBJ2-5
abundance: few
CDR3aa: CASSLGTSGRGTQYF
CDR3nt: TGTGCCAGCAGTTTGGGGACTAGCGGGAGGGGGACCCAGTACTTC

v_gene: TRBV7-2
d_gene: -
j_gene: TRBJ2-7
abundance: few
CDR3aa: CASSLGGGEQYF
CDR3nt: TGTGCCAGCAGCTTAGGAGGTGGAGAGCAGTACTTC

v_gene: TRBV5-1
d_gene: -
j_gene: TRBJ1-1
abundance: medium-sized
CDR3aa: CASSLAGGEAFF
CDR3nt: TGCGCCAGCAGCTTGGCCGGGGGGGAAGCTTTCTTT

v_gene: TRBV30
d_gene: -
j_gene: TRBJ1-4
abundance: -
CDR3aa: CAWSVRPNEKLFF
CDR3nt: TGTGCCTGGAGTGTTAGGCCAAATGAAAAACTGTTTTTT

v_gene: TRBV20-1
d_gene: TRBD2
j_gene: TRBJ2-1
abundance: -
CDR3aa: CSGVGGGAPRNEQFF
CDR3nt: TGCAGTGGAGTTGGCGGGGGGGCCCCTAGGAATGAGCAGTTCTTC

v_gene: TRBV20-1
d_gene: TRBD2
j_gene: TRBJ2-1
abundance: medium-sized
CDR3aa: CSGSGGGNEQFF
CDR3nt: TGCAGCGGCAGCGGGGGAGGTAATGAGCAGTTCTTC

v_gene: TRBV6-4
d_gene: -
j_gene: TRBJ2-1
abundance: medium-sized
CDR3aa: CASSDPEIRINEQFF
CDR3nt: TGTGCCAGCAGTGACCCAGAGATCCGGATCAATGAGCAGTTCTTC

v_gene: TRBV20-1
d_gene: TRBD2
j_gene: TRBJ2-1
abundance: few
CDR3aa: CSARTSGIFVESYNEQFF
CDR3nt: TGCAGTGCTAGGACTAGCGGGATATTTGTGGAGTCCTACAATGAGCAGTTCTTC

v_gene: TRBV9
d_gene: -
j_gene: TRBJ2-5
abundance: medium-sized
CDR3aa: CASSVGTALGETQYF
CDR3nt: TGTGCCAGCAGCGTAGGGACCGCCTTAGGGGAGACCCAGTACTTC

v_gene: TRBV30
d_gene: -
j_gene: TRBJ2-2
abundance: -
CDR3aa: CAWSGVANTGELFF
CDR3nt: TGTGCCTGGAGTGGGGTCGCGAACACCGGGGAGCTGTTTTTT

v_gene: TRBV25-1
d_gene: -
j_gene: TRBJ2-7
abundance: few
CDR3aa: CASSEYTSPYEQYF
CDR3nt: TGTGCCAGCAGTGAATATACGAGCCCCTACGAGCAGTACTTC

v_gene: TRBV3-1
d_gene: TRBD2
j_gene: TRBJ2-5
abundance: -
CDR3aa: CASSRTSWETQYF
CDR3nt: TGTGCCAGCAGCCGGACTAGTTGGGAGACCCAGTACTTC

v_gene: TRBV28
d_gene: TRBD1
j_gene: TRBJ1-2
abundance: few
CDR3aa: CASSSQGTGLDTF
CDR3nt: TGTGCCAGCAGCTCACAAGGGACAGGGTTGGACACCTTC

v_gene: TRBV27
d_gene: -
j_gene: TRBJ2-7
abundance: medium-sized
CDR3aa: CASAQGVNYEQYF
CDR3nt: TGTGCCAGCGCTCAGGGAGTTAACTACGAGCAGTACTTC

v_gene: TRBV11-1
d_gene: TRBD1
j_gene: TRBJ2-7
abundance: many
CDR3aa: CASSYGQVLEQYF
CDR3nt: TGTGCCAGCAGCTACGGACAGGTTCTCGAGCAGTACTTC

v_gene: TRBV7-6
d_gene: -
j_gene: TRBJ1-1
abundance: -
CDR3aa: CASSPTTGMNTEAFF
CDR3nt: TGTGCCAGCAGCCCTACCACAGGAATGAACACTGAAGCTTTCTTT

v_gene: TRBV5-6
d_gene: -
j_gene: TRBJ2-2
abundance: medium-sized
CDR3aa: CASSFGPNTGELFF
CDR3nt: TGTGCCAGCAGCTTCGGTCCCAACACCGGGGAGCTGTTTTTT

v_gene: TRBV7-3
d_gene: -
j_gene: TRBJ2-2
abundance: -
CDR3aa: CASSLVGQARTGELFF
CDR3nt: TGTGCCAGCAGCTTAGTCGGGCAGGCGAGGACCGGGGAGCTGTTTTTT

v_gene: TRBV12-3/TRBV12-4
d_gene: -
j_gene: TRBJ1-5
abundance: few
CDR3aa: CASSLASGNNQPQHF
CDR3nt: TGTGCCAGCAGTTTAGCATCAGGAAACAATCAGCCCCAGCATTTT

v_gene: TRBV5-1
d_gene: -
j_gene: TRBJ2-2
abundance: medium-sized
CDR3aa: CASSFQGNTGELFF
CDR3nt: TGCGCCAGCAGCTTTCAGGGGAACACCGGGGAGCTGTTTTTT

v_gene: TRBV5-1
d_gene: TRBD2
j_gene: TRBJ2-2
abundance: -
CDR3aa: CASAPTSGTGELFF
CDR3nt: TGCGCCAGCGCCCCTACTAGCGGCACCGGGGAGCTGTTTTTT

v_gene: TRBV18
d_gene: -
j_gene: TRBJ2-3
abundance: -
CDR3aa: CASSPPWEVGTDTQYF
CDR3nt: TGTGCCAGCTCACCACCGTGGGAGGTTGGCACAGATACGCAGTATTTT

v_gene: TRBV3-1
d_gene: -
j_gene: TRBJ1-2
abundance: -
CDR3aa: CASSPASGVYGYTF
CDR3nt: TGTGCCAGCAGCCCGGCCTCCGGGGTCTATGGCTACACCTTC

v_gene: TRBV7-8
d_gene: -
j_gene: TRBJ2-7
abundance: once
CDR3aa: CASSLASGGSSYEQYF
CDR3nt: TGTGCCAGCAGCTTAGCCTCCGGGGGCTCCTCCTACGAGCAGTACTTC

v_gene: TRBV2
d_gene: -
j_gene: TRBJ2-1
abundance: -
CDR3aa: CASRETGRDEQFF
CDR3nt: TGTGCCAGCAGGGAGACAGGGAGGGATGAGCAGTTCTTC

v_gene: TRBV4-2
d_gene: -
j_gene: TRBJ2-2
abundance: -
CDR3aa: CASKGTGELFF
CDR3nt: TGTGCCAGCAAAGGAACCGGGGAGCTGTTTTTT

v_gene: TRBV6-2/TRBV6-3
d_gene: -
j_gene: TRBJ2-7
abundance: -
CDR3aa: CATKPRARGTEQYF
CDR3nt: TGTGCCACCAAGCCAAGGGCCCGGGGGACCGAGCAGTACTTC

v_gene: TRBV28
d_gene: -
j_gene: TRBJ2-7
abundance: few
CDR3aa: CASLRQRPYEQYF
CDR3nt: TGTGCCAGCCTCCGACAGCGGCCCTACGAGCAGTACTTC

v_gene: TRBV30
d_gene: -
j_gene: TRBJ2-5
abundance: few
CDR3aa: CAWEVGGNQYF
CDR3nt: TGTGCCTGGGAGGTTGGAGGGAACCAGTACTTC

v_gene: TRBV4-2
d_gene: -
j_gene: TRBJ2-2
abundance: large
CDR3aa: CASSRPNGAGELFF
CDR3nt: TGTGCCAGCAGCCGCCCCAACGGGGCCGGGGAGCTGTTTTTT

v_gene: TRBV4-1
d_gene: TRBD2
j_gene: TRBJ2-1
abundance: -
CDR3aa: CASSQGLAGGINEQFF
CDR3nt: TGCGCCAGCAGCCAAGGGCTAGCGGGAGGGATTAATGAGCAGTTCTTC

v_gene: TRBV5-1
d_gene: TRBD1
j_gene: TRBJ2-3
abundance: medium-sized
CDR3aa: CASSLGTGFTDTQYF
CDR3nt: TGCGCCAGCAGCTTAGGGACAGGGTTCACAGATACGCAGTATTTT